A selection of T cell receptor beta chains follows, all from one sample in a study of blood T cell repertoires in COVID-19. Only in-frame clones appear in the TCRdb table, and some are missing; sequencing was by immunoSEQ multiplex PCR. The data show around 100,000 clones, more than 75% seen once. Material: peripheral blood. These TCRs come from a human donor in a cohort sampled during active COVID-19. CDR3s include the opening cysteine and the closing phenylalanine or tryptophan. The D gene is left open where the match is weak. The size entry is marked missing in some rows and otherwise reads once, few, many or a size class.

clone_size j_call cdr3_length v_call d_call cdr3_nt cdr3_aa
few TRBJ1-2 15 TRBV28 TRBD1 TGTGCCAGCAGACAGACAGGGGGCGCAGACTATGGCTACACCTTC CASRQTGGADYGYTF
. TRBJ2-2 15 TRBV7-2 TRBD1 TGTGCCAGCAGGGGGACAGGGGGCGCGACCGGGGAGCTGTTTTTT CASRGTGGATGELFF
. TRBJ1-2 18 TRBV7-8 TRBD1 TGTGCCAGCAGCTTTCGCTTCGGGACAGGGGATCCTAACTATGGCTACACCTTC CASSFRFGTGDPNYGYTF
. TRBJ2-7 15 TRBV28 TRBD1 TGTGCCAGCAGTTTAAGGTGGGACAGGCGCTACGAGCAGTACTTC CASSLRWDRRYEQYF
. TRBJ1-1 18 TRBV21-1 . TGTGCCAGCAGCAAAGGGTCCGGGACAGGGGGCTGTTACACTGAAGCTTTCTTT CASSKGSGTGGCYTEAFF
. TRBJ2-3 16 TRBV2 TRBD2 TGTGCCAGCAGTGCTTCTAGCGGGAGTTTCTCAGATACGCAGTATTTT CASSASSGSFSDTQYF
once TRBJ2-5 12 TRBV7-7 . TGTGCTAGCTCCAGGGATCAGGAGACCCAGTACTTC CASSRDQETQYF
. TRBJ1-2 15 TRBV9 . TGTGCCAGCAGCAAGGGAGGGCCGCAGGAAGGGGGCTACACCTTC CASSKGGPQEGGYTF
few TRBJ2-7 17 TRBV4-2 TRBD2 TGTGCCAGCAGCCAAGACCCCCGGCTAGCGGGACCCTACGAGCAGTACTTC CASSQDPRLAGPYEQYF
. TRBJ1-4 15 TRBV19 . TGTGCCAGTAGTATAAACCTCGGGGTTGGTGAAAAACTGTTTTTT CASSINLGVGEKLFF
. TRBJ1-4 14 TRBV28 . TGTGCCAGCAGTTCCCCGCTCTATAATGAAAAACTGTTTTTT CASSSPLYNEKLFF
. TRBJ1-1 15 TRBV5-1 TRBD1 TGCGCCAGCAGCTTGGAATCAGGGGGGAACACTGAAGCTTTCTTT CASSLESGGNTEAFF
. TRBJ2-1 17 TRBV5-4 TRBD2 TGTGCCAGCAGCAGACCTATCGGGGCTAGCGGGGGTAATGAGCAGTTCTTC CASSRPIGASGGNEQFF
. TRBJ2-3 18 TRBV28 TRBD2 TGTGCCAGCAGCCCCGCGTCGGGACTAGCGGGCCTGCGGCGTACGCAGTATTTT CASSPASGLAGLRRTQYF
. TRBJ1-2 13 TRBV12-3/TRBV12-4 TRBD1 TGTGCCAGCGGTTGGACAGGGGGGAATGGCTACACCTTC CASGWTGGNGYTF
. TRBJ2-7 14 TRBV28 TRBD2 TGTGCCAGCAGTCGCCTTCTAGCGGGAGGGGGGCAGTACTTC CASSRLLAGGGQYF
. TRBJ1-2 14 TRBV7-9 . TGTGCCAGCAGCTTCGACGTGGAGCCCTATGGCTACACCTTC CASSFDVEPYGYTF
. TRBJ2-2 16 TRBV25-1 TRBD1 TGTGCCAGCAGTGGAACCGGGACAGGGGGCTGGCGGGAGCTGTTTTTT CASSGTGTGGWRELFF
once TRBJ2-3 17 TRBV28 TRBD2 TGTGCCAGCAGTTTTATAAGCGGGACGGGCAAAGGAGGTACGCAGTATTTT CASSFISGTGKGGTQYF
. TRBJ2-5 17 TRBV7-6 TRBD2 TGTGCCAGCAGCTTAGTGGGCGGCGAGCGGGAGTGGGAGACCCAGTACTTC CASSLVGGEREWETQYF
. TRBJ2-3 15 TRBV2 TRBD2 TGTGCCAGCAGATCGAATAGCGGGAGGCCAGATACGCAGTATTTT CASRSNSGRPDTQYF
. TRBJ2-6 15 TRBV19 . TGTGCCAGTACTACAGTCTCCTCTGGGGCCAACGTCCTGACTTTC CASTTVSSGANVLTF
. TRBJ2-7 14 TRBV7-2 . TGTGCCAGCAGCGACCGGACTGGAGCCTACGAGCAGTACTTC CASSDRTGAYEQYF
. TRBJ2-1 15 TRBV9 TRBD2 TGTGCCAGCAGCGTAGTGGCGGGGGACCACAATGAGCAGTTCTTC CASSVVAGDHNEQFF
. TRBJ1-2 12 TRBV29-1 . TGCAGCGTTACTGACAATAACTATGGCTACACCTTC CSVTDNNYGYTF
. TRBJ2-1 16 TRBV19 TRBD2 TGTGCCAGTAGTATGGGGACTACCCGTAGAAAGGATGAGCAGTTCTTC CASSMGTTRRKDEQFF
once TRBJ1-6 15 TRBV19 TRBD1 TGTGCCAGTAGTCAGGGTGACAGGGGCAATTCACCCCTCCACTTT CASSQGDRGNSPLHF
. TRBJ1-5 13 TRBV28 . TGTGCCAGCAGTCTCGATAGCACACAGCCCCAGCATTTT CASSLDSTQPQHF
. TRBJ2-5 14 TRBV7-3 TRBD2 TGTGCCAGCGCGGCGACTAGCGGGAGTGAGACCCAGTACTTC CASAATSGSETQYF
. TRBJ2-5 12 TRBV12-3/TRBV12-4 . TGTGCCAGCAGTTTAGGGCAGGGCCCCCAGTACTTC CASSLGQGPQYF
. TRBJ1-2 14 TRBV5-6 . TGTGCCAGCAGTCTTGATGGCCAGGGGTATGGCTACACCTTC CASSLDGQGYGYTF
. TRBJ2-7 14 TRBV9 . TGTGCCAGCAGCGGCCCCCCGAGCTCCTACGAGCAGTACTTC CASSGPPSSYEQYF
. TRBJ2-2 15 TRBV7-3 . TGTGCCAGCAGCTTAACAAGCGCAGACACCGGGGAGCTGTTTTTT CASSLTSADTGELFF
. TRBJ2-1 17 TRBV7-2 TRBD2 TGTGCCAGCAGCCCGAAACTAAGCGGGAGTCCCTACAATGAGCAGTTCTTC CASSPKLSGSPYNEQFF
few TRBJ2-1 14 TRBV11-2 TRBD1 TGTGCCAGCAGCCGAGAAAGGACAGGGAATGAGCAGTTCTTC CASSRERTGNEQFF
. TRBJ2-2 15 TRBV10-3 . TGTGCCATCAGTGAGTCGAGGAGAGACACCGGGGAGCTGTTTTTT CAISESRRDTGELFF
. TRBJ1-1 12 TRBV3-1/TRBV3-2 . TGTGCCAGCAGTACAGCGAACACTGAAGCTTTCTTT CASSTANTEAFF
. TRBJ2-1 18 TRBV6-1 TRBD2 TGTGCCAGCAGTGAAGATGGGACTAGCGGGTCCTCCTACAATGAGCAGTTCTTC CASSEDGTSGSSYNEQFF
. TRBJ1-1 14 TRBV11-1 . TGTGCCAGCAGCTTACTTCGAGGTACTACTGAAGCTTTCTTT CASSLLRGTTEAFF
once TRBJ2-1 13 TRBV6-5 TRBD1 TGTGCCGGCAACCGGGACAGACACGGTGAGCAGTTCTTC CAGNRDRHGEQFF
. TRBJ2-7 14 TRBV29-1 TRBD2 TGCAGCGTTGAAGGAGGCGGGAGCGTCTACGAGCAGTACTTC CSVEGGGSVYEQYF
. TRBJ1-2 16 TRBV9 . TGTGCCAGCAGCACCCGACCAGGGCGACCCTACTATGGCTACACCTTC CASSTRPGRPYYGYTF
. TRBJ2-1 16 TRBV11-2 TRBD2 TGTGCCAGCAGCTTTTCGGCGGGAGCTCTCCGAGGCGAGCAGTTCTTC CASSFSAGALRGEQFF